The TCR beta chain under discussion was sequenced for a study of blood T cell repertoires in COVID-19. Study at large: T cells, B-cell-depleted T cells, or PBMCs provided the cDNA or gDNA that served as material.

The germline gives CDR1 MNHEY, CDR2 SVGAGI. The CDR3 is made up of 11 amino acids. Trimming stripped 10 bases from V and 11 bases from J, with 17 bases between. Original processing methods: Nucleated cell counts were estimated from reference gene primer amplification. Sequenced by immunoSEQ multiplex PCR; TCRdb stores in-frame clones only, minus some. V and J calls and clone size are as listed in that table; D and trimming were resolved from the DNA. Of about 250,000 clones listed, about 80% are singletons. The source of this sequence is a person between 65 and 79 years old with COVID-19, enrolled during active disease. The rearrangement uses TRBV6-5 and TRBJ1-1, with D hard to call. Sequencing was performed on peripheral blood. The CDR3 is CATVNTEWAFF. For the CDR3, the DNA is TGTGCCACCGTGAACACGGAGTGGGCTTTCTTT.